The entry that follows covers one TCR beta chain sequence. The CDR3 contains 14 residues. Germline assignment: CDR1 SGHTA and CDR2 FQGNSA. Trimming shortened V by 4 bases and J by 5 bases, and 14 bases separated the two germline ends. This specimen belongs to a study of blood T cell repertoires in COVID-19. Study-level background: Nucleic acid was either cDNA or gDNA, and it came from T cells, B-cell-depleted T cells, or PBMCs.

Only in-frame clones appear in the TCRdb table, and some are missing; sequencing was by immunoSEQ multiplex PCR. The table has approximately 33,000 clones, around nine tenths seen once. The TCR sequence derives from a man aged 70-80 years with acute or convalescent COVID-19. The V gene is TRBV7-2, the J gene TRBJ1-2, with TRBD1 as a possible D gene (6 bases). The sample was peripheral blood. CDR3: CASSSDSSIYGYTF. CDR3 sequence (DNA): TGTGCCAGCAGCTCGGACAGCTCTATTTATGGCTACACCTTC.